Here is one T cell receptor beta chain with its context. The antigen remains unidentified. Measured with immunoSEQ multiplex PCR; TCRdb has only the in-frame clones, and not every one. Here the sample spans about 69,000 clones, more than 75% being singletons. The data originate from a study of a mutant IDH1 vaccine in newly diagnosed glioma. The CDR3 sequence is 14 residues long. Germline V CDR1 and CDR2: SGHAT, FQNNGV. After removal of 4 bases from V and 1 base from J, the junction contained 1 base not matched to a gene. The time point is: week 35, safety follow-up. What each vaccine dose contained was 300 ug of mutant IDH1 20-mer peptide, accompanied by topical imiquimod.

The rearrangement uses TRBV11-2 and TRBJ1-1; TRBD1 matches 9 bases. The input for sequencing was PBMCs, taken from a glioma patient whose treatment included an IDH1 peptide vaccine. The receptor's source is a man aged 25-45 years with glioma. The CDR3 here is CASSSQGANTEAFF. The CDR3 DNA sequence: TGTGCCAGCAGCTCACAGGGGGCGAACACTGAAGCTTTCTTT.